In this sample, the clone carrying this TCR beta chain turned up a few times. Its target is unknown. This CDR3 region has 18 residues. Losses at the gene ends were 6 bases for V and 2 bases for J; bases not matched to a gene: 13. Germline V gene data show CDR1 as MNHEY and CDR2 as SMNVEV (reference sequence). The sample comes from a study of T cell repertoires in cytomegalovirus infection. Study information: Recently identified HLA-C-restricted CMV epitopes were used, and well-studied HLA-B-restricted CMV epitopes were used as well. Public TCR beta signatures indicated both CMV infection and matching HLA type.

TCRdb reanalysed the reads using MiXCR and keeps one entry per CDR3 protein. The sample holds approximately 280,000 distinct CDR3 sequences, under 25% seen once. Sequencing used cultured PBMCs, obtained from culture after CMV antigen stimulation. This TCR was sampled from a human donor in good health (CMV status not recorded). Some clones in this sample may be carry-over from other donors' samples. This rearrangement joins TRBV27 to TRBJ2-3; 11 bases are a match to TRBD1. The chain's CDR3 is CASRPRTGGFRNTDTQYF. The CDR3 nucleotides read TGTGCCAGCAGACCCCGGACAGGGGGCTTCCGCAACACAGATACGCAGTATTTT.